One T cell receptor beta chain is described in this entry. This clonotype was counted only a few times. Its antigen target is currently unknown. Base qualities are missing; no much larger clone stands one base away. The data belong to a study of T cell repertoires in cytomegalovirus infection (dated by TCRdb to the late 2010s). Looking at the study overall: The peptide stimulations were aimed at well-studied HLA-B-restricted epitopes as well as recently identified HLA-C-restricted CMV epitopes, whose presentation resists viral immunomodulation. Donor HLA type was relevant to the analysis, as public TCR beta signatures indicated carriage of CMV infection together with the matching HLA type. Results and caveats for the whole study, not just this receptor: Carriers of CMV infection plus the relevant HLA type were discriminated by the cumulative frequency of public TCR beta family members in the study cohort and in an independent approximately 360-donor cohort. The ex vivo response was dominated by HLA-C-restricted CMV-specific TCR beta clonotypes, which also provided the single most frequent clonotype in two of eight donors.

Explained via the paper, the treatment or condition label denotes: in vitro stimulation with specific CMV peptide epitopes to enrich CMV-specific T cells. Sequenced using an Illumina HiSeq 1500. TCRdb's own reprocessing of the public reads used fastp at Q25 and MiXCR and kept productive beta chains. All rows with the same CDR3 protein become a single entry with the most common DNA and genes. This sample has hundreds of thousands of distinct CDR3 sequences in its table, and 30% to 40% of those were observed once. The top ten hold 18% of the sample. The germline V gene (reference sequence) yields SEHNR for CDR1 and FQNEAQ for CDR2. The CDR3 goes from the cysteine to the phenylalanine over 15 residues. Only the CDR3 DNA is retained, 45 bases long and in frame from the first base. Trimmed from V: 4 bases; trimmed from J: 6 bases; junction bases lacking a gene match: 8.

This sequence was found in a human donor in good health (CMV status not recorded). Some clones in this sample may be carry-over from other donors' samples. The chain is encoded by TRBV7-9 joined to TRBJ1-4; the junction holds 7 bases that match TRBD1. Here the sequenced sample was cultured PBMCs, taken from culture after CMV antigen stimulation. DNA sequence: TGTGCCAGCAGCTCGGCGCCAGGGGGACATGAAAAACTGTTTTTT. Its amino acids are CASSSAPGGHEKLFF.